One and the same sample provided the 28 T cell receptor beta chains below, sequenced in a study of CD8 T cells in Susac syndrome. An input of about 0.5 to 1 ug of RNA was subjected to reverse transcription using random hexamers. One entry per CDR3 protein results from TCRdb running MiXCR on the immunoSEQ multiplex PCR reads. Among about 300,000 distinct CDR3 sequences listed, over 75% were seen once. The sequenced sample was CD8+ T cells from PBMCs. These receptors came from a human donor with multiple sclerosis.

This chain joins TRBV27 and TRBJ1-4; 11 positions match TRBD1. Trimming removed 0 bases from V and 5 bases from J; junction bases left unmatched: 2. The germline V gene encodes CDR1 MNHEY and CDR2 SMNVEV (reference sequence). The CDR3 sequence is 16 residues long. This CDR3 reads CASSLSGQGGNEKLFF. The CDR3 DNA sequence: TGTGCCAGCAGTTTATCGGGACAGGGGGGGAATGAAAAACTGTTTTTT.

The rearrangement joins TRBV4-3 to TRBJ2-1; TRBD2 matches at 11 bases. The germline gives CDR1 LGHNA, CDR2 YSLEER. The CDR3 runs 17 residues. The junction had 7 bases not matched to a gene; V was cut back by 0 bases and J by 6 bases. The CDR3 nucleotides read TGCGCCAGCAGCCAAGATACCCGACTAGCGGGAACCAATGAGCAGTTCTTC. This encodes CASSQDTRLAGTNEQFF.

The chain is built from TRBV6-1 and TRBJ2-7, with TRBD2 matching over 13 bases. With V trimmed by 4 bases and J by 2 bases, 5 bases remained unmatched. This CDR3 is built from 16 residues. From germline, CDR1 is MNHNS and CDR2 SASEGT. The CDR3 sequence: CASSAWTSGRTYEQYF. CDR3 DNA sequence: TGTGCCAGCAGTGCCTGGACTAGCGGGAGAACCTACGAGCAGTACTTC.

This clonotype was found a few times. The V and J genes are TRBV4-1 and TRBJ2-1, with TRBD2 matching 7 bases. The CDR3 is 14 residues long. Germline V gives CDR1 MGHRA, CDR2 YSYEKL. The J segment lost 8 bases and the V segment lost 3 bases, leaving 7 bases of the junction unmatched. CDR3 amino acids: CASSHIGGLDEQFF. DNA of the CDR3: TGCGCCAGCAGCCATATCGGGGGGTTGGATGAGCAGTTCTTC.

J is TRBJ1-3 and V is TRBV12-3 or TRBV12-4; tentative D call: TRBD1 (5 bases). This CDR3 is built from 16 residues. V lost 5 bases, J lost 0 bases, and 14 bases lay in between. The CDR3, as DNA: TGTGCCAGCAGTACCTCGGGACGGCGCTCTGGAAACACCATATATTTT. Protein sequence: CASSTSGRRSGNTIYF.

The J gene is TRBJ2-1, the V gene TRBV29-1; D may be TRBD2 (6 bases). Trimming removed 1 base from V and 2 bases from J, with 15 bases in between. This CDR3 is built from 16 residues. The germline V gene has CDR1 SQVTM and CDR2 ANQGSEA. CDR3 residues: CSVEGGAGFTYNEQFF. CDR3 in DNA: TGCAGCGTTGAAGGCGGGGCAGGGTTTACCTACAATGAGCAGTTCTTC.

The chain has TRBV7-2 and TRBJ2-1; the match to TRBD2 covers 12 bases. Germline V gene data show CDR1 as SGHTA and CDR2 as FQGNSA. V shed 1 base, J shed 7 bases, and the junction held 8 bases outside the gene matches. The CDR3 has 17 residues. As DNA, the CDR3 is TGTGCCAGCAGCTTAGGGCTAGCGGGAGGGCCCTGGAATGAGCAGTTCTTC. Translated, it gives CASSLGLAGGPWNEQFF. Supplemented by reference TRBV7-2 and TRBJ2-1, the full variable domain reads GAGVSQSPSNKVTEKGKDVELRCDPISGHTALYWYRQSLGQGLEFLIYFQGNSAPDKSGLPSDRFSAERTGGSVSTLTIQRTQQEDSAVYLCASSLGLAGGPWNEQFFGPGTRLTVL.

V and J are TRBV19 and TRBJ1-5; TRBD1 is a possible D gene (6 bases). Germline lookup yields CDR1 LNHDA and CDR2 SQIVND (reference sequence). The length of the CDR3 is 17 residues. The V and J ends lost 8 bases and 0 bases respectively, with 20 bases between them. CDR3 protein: CASHSPAGALSNQPQHF. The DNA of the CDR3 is TGTGCCAGTCACTCCCCCGCGGGGGCGCTTAGCAATCAGCCCCAGCATTTT.

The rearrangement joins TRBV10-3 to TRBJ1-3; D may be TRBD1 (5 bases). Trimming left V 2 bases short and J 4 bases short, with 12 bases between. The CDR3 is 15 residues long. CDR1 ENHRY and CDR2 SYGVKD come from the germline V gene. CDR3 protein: CAISEPGTAGNTIYF. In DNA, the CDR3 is TGTGCCATCAGTGAGCCTGGGACGGCAGGAAACACCATATATTTT.

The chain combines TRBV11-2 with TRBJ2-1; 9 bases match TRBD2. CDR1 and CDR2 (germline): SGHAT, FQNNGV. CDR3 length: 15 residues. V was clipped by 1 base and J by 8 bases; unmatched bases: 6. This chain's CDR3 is CASSLATSGLHEQFF. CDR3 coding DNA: TGTGCCAGCAGCTTAGCGACTAGCGGCCTCCATGAGCAGTTCTTC.

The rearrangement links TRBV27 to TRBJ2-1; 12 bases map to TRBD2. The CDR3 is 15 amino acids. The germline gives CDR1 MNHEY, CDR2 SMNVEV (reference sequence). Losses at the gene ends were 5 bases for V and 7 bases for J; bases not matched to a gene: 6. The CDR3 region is CASSPLTSGSNEQFF. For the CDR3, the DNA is TGTGCCAGCAGTCCATTGACTAGCGGGAGTAATGAGCAGTTCTTC.

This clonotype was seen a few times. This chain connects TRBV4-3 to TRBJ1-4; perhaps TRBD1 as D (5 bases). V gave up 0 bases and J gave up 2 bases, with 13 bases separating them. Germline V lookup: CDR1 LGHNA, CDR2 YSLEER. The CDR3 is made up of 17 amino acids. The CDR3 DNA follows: TGCGCCAGCAGCCAAGAATTCCCAAGGGGCACTAATGAAAAACTGTTTTTT. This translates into CASSQEFPRGTNEKLFF.

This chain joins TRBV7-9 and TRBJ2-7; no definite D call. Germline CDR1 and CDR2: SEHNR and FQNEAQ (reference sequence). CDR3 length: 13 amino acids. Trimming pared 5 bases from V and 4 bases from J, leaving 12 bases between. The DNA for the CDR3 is TGTGCCAGCAGCGACGACCTAATTTACGAGCAGTACTTC. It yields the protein CASSDDLIYEQYF. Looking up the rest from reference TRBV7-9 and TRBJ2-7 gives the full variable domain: DTGVSQNPRHKITKRGQNVTFRCDPISEHNRLYWYRQTLGQGPEFLTYFQNEAQLEKSRLLSDRFSAERPKGSFSTLEIQRTEQGDSAMYLCASSDDLIYEQYFGPGTRLTVT.

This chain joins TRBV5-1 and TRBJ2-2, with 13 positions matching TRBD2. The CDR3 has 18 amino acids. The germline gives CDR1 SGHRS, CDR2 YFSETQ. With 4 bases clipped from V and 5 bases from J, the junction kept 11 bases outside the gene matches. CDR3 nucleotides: TGCGCCAGCAGCCAAGGACTAGCGGGAGTGGGTAAAACCGGGGAGCTGTTTTTT. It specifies CASSQGLAGVGKTGELFF.

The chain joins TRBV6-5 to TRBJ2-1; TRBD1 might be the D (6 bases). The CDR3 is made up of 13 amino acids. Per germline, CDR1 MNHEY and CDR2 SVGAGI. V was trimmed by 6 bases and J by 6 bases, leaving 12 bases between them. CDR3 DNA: TGTGCCAGCAGCGGCACAGGGAGCAATGAGCAGTTCTTC. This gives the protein CASSGTGSNEQFF.

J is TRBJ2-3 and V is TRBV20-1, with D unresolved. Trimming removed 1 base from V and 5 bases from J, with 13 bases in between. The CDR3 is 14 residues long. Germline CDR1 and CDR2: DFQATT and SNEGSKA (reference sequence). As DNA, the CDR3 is TGCAGTGCTAGAGTACGTGGACGACAAGATACGCAGTATTTT. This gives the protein CSARVRGRQDTQYF.

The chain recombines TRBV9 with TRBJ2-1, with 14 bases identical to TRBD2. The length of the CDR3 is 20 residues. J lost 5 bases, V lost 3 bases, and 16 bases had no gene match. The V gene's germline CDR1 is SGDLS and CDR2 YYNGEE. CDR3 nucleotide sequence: TGTGCCAGCAGCGATCCGACTAGCGGGAGGGTCCGCCTCTTTAACAATGAGCAGTTCTTC. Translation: CASSDPTSGRVRLFNNEQFF. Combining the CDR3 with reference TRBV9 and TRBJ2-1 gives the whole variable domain DSGVTQTPKHLITATGQRVTLRCSPRSGDLSVYWYQQSLDQGLQFLIQYYNGEERAKGNILERFSAQQFPDLHSELNLSSLELGDSALYFCASSDPTSGRVRLFNNEQFFGPGTRLTVL.

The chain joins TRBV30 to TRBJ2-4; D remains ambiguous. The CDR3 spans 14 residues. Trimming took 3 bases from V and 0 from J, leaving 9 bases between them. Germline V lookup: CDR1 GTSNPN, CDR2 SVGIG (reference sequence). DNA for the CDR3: TGTGCCTGGAGGGGCCTTCTAGCCAAAAACATTCAGTACTTC. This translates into CAWRGLLAKNIQYF.

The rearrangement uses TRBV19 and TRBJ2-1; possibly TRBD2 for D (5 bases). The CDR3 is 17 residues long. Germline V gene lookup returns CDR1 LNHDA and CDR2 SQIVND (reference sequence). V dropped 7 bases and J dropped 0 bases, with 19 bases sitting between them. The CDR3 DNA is TGTGCCAGTACCCCCAGGTGGAGGTTTCACTCCTACAATGAGCAGTTCTTC. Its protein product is CASTPRWRFHSYNEQFF.

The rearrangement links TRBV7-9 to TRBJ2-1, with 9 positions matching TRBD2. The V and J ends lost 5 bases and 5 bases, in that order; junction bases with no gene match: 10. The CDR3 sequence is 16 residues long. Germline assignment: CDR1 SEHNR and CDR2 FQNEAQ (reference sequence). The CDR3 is CASSRAASGTNNEQFF. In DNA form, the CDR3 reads TGTGCCAGCAGCCGCGCCGCTAGCGGGACGAACAATGAGCAGTTCTTC. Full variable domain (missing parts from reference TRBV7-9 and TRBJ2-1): DTGVSQNPRHKITKRGQNVTFRCDPISEHNRLYWYRQTLGQGPEFLTYFQNEAQLEKSRLLSDRFSAERPKGSFSTLEIQRTEQGDSAMYLCASSRAASGTNNEQFFGPGTRLTVL.

The CDR3 spells CSACSDANYNEQFF. In nucleotides, the CDR3 is TGCAGTGCTTGCTCTGACGCGAACTACAATGAGCAGTTCTTC. The chain uses TRBV20-1 and TRBJ2-1; unclear D gene. Germline CDR1 reads DFQATT; CDR2 reads SNEGSKA (reference sequence). Trimming stripped 5 bases from V and 3 bases from J, with 14 bases between. CDR3 length: 14 residues.

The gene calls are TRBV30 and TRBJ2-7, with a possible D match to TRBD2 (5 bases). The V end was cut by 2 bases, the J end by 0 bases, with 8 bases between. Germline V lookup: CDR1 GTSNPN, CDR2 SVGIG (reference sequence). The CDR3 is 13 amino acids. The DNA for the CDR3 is TGTGCCTGGAGTACCAGCGGCTCCTACGAGCAGTACTTC. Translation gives CAWSTSGSYEQYF.

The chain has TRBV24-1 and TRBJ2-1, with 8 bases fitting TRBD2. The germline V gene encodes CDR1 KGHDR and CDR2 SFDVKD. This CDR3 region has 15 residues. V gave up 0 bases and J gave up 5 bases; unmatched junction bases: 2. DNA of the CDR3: TGTGCCACCAGTGATTTGGCGCGGGGGGACAATGAGCAGTTCTTC. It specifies CATSDLARGDNEQFF.

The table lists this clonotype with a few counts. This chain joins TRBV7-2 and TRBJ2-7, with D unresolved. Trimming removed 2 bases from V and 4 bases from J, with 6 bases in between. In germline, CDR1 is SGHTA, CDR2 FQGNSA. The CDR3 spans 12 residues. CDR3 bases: TGTGCCAGCAGCTTAATGGCTTACGAGCAGTACTTC. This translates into CASSLMAYEQYF. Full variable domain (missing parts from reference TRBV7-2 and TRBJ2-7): GAGVSQSPSNKVTEKGKDVELRCDPISGHTALYWYRQSLGQGLEFLIYFQGNSAPDKSGLPSDRFSAERTGGSVSTLTIQRTQQEDSAVYLCASSLMAYEQYFGPGTRLTVT.

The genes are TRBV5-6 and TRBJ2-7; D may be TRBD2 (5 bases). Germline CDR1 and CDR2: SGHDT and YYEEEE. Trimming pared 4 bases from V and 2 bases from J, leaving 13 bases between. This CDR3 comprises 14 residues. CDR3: CASSPPAGPYEQYF. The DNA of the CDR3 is TGTGCCAGCAGCCCCCCGGCGGGTCCCTACGAGCAGTACTTC.

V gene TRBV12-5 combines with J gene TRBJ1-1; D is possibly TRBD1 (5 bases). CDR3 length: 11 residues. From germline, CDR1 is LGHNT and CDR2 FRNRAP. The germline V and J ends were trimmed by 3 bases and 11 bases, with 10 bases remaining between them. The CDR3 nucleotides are TGTGCTAGTGGTTTTGGGACGGGGGCTTTCTTT. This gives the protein CASGFGTGAFF.

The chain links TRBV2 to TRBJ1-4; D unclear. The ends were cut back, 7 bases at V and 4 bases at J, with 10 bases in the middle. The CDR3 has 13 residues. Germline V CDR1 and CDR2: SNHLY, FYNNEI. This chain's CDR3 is CASKRRYNEKLFF. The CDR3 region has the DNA TGTGCCAGCAAGAGAAGATATAATGAAAAACTGTTTTTT. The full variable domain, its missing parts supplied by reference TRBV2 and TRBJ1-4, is EPEVTQTPSHQVTQMGQEVILRCVPISNHLYFYWYRQILGQKVEFLVSFYNNEISEKSEIFDDQFSVERPDGSNFTLKIRSTKLEDSAMYFCASKRRYNEKLFFGSGTQLSVL.

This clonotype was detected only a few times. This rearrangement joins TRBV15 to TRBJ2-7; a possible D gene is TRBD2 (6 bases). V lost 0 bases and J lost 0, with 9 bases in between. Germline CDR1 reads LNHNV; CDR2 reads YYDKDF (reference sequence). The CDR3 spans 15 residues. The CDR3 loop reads CATSRDLGSSYEQYF. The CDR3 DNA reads TGTGCCACCAGCAGAGATCTCGGGAGCTCCTACGAGCAGTACTTC.